This record concerns one T cell receptor beta chain sequence. The germline gives CDR1 SNHLY, CDR2 FYNNEI. This CDR3 has 15 amino acids. V lost 3 bases, J lost 0 bases, and 9 bases lay in between. The data are from a study of blood T cells in healthy people across ages. With a J-beta primer mix and a sample-barcoded 5' primer, a second PCR ran about 6 to 11 cycles. One entry per CDR3 protein, called by TCRdb with MiXCR from the 5' RACE reads. The repertoire holds over a million distinct CDR3 sequences, roughly 64% seen once, with 6.5% to 8% in the top ten. Healthy Caucasian individuals from Russia aged about 6 to 95 were enrolled as donors.

Material for sequencing was blood. V and J are TRBV2 and TRBJ2-4; D not certain. This sequence was found in a young man in good health. CDR3 nucleotide sequence: TGTGCCAGCAGTGAGAGGAGAATAGCCAAAAACATTCAGTACTTC. This encodes CASSERRIAKNIQYF.